The 31 T cell receptor beta chains presented below share a single source sample, sequenced in a study of sequential checkpoint blockade in melanoma. Generated by immunoSEQ multiplex PCR, the TCRdb table keeps only in-frame clones and is missing some. The data contain under 45,000 clones, about four fifths of them singletons. Noted treatment: randomized to nivolumab then ipilimumab (arm A) or the reverse (arm B). The specimen was CD8+ T cells sorted from blood (inferred from file names), collected from a patient given nivolumab and ipilimumab in sequence. The origin of the receptors is a human donor with melanoma.

The rearrangement links TRBV4-1 to TRBJ1-5, with TRBD1 matching over 8 bases. The V gene end was trimmed by 1 base and the J gene end by 7 bases; junction bases not matched to a gene: 6. The germline gives CDR1 MGHRA, CDR2 YSYEKL. CDR3 length: 15 residues. The CDR3, as DNA: TGCGCCAGCAGCCAAGTGGACAGGGTAGGCCAGCCCCAGCATTTT. Encoded protein: CASSQVDRVGQPQHF.

This sequence joins TRBV9 and TRBJ2-5; possibly TRBD2 for D (5 bases). The CDR3 sequence is 17 residues long. Germline V CDR1 and CDR2: SGDLS, YYNGEE. The V gene lost 0 bases and the J gene lost 2 bases, with 17 bases spanning the gap. The CDR3 region has the DNA TGTGCCAGCAGCGTAGCTCGGATGGGCGGGCAACAAGAGACCCAGTACTTC. Translating it yields CASSVARMGGQQETQYF.

The CDR3 reads CASSPTGTGELFF. The CDR3 coding sequence is TGTGCCAGCAGCCCGACAGGGACCGGGGAGCTGTTTTTT. The rearrangement joins TRBV14 to TRBJ2-2; TRBD1 agrees at 7 bases. The length of the CDR3 is 13 residues. Germline loops: CDR1 SGHDN, CDR2 FVKESK. V dropped 4 bases and J dropped 5; count of bases not matched to a gene: 1. The entire variable domain, with the rest obtained from reference TRBV14 and TRBJ2-2, is as follows: EAGVTQFPSHSVIEKGQTVTLRCDPISGHDNLYWYRRVMGKEIKFLLHFVKESKQDESGMPNNRFLAERTGGTYSTLKVQPAELEDSGVYFCASSPTGTGELFFGEGSRLTVL.

The chain couples TRBV15 to TRBJ1-2; 12 nucleotides line up with TRBD1. V trimming: 4 bases; J trimming: 0 bases; junction bases outside the gene matches: 3. This CDR3 contains 16 residues. CDR1 and CDR2 from the germline V gene are LNHNV and YYDKDF (reference sequence). For the CDR3, the DNA is TGTGCCACCAGCAACCGGGACAGGGGGCCTAACTATGGCTACACCTTC. The encoded protein is CATSNRDRGPNYGYTF.

The rearrangement uses TRBV6-5 and TRBJ2-1; 8 bases match TRBD1. J lost 5 bases, V lost 6 bases, and 9 bases had no gene match. Germline V gene data show CDR1 as MNHEY and CDR2 as SVGAGI. The length of the CDR3 is 15 residues. The CDR3, as DNA: TGTGCCAGCAGAGTTGGACAGGGAGTAAACAATGAGCAGTTCTTC. This encodes CASRVGQGVNNEQFF.

The J gene is TRBJ1-6, the V gene TRBV5-8; D remains unclear. In germline, CDR1 is SGHTS, CDR2 YDEGEE. With 0 bases removed from V and 3 bases from J, the gap between germline ends came to 10 bases. This CDR3 region has 16 residues. The CDR3: CASSLAADYYNSPLHF. As DNA, the CDR3 is TGTGCCAGCAGCTTGGCGGCAGACTACTATAATTCACCCCTCCACTTT.

The CDR3 region has the DNA TGTGCCAGCAGTTACGCACCAGGAGGGACCGGGGAGCTGTTTTTT. Translation: CASSYAPGGTGELFF. V usage is TRBV6-5 and J usage is TRBJ2-2, with TRBD2 as a possible D gene (6 bases). V was trimmed by 2 bases and J by 5 bases, leaving 12 bases between them. CDR1 and CDR2 from the germline V gene are MNHEY and SVGAGI. This CDR3 has 15 residues.

The rearrangement uses TRBV28 and TRBJ2-1, with a tentative D call TRBD1 (7 bases). Germline-derived CDR1 and CDR2 are MDHEN and SYDVKM. The ends were cut back, 6 bases at V and 7 bases at J, with 16 bases in the middle. The CDR3 loop spans 14 amino acids. CDR3 protein: CASRQTGRKNEQFF. Written as DNA, the CDR3 is TGTGCCAGCAGGCAGACAGGGAGGAAGAATGAGCAGTTCTTC.

Note on this clone: In the same sample, other DNA sequences code for this CDR3. The rearrangement uses TRBV27 and TRBJ2-7; 7 bases line up with TRBD2. The CDR3 runs 12 residues. Germline CDR1 is MNHEY and CDR2 is SMNVEV (reference sequence). Written as DNA, the CDR3 is TGTGTAACGAGCGGGACGGCATACGAGCAGTACTTC. Its protein is CVTSGTAYEQYF.

This clone was recorded once. The gene calls are TRBV30 and TRBJ1-4; 10 positions agree with TRBD1. This CDR3 contains 18 residues. The V segment lost 4 bases and the J segment 10 bases; nucleotides outside the gene matches: 21. Germline V gene data show CDR1 as GTSNPN and CDR2 as SVGIG (reference sequence). CDR3 coding DNA: TGTGCCTGGACCCCCCGGTGGGACAGGGGTTTGTCCGACACAAAACTGTTTTTT. It translates to CAWTPRWDRGLSDTKLFF.

The DNA for the CDR3 is TGTGCCAGTAGCACCGGAGGGGCGGGGTACAATGAGCAGTTCTTC. Translation: CASSTGGAGYNEQFF. The V call is TRBV19, the J call TRBJ2-1; D might be TRBD2 (6 bases). Germline CDR1 LNHDA, CDR2 SQIVND (reference sequence). V gave up 6 bases and J gave up 4 bases, with 16 bases separating them. CDR3 length: 15 amino acids.

The chain couples TRBV19 to TRBJ1-5, with 8 bases that match TRBD1. V lost 6 bases, J lost 0 bases, and 1 base stayed unmatched. The CDR3 is made up of 14 amino acids. From germline, CDR1 is LNHDA and CDR2 SQIVND (reference sequence). As DNA, the CDR3 is TGTGCCAGTAGGGACAGGGATAGCAATCAGCCCCAGCATTTT. Protein: CASRDRDSNQPQHF.

V and J are TRBV10-2 and TRBJ2-1, with 9 bases matching TRBD2. The CDR3 has 17 residues. The germline V gene encodes CDR1 WSHSY and CDR2 SAAADI. The V segment lost 4 bases and the J segment 2 bases; nucleotides outside the gene matches: 9. In nucleotides, the CDR3 is TGCGCCAGCAGTGTTCTCCTTAGCGGGGGAGCCTACAATGAGCAGTTCTTC. This encodes CASSVLLSGGAYNEQFF.

The rearrangement uses TRBV14 and TRBJ2-7; 13 bases agree with TRBD2. The V segment lost 10 bases and the J segment 2 bases; nucleotides outside the gene matches: 11. Germline V gene lookup returns CDR1 SGHDN and CDR2 FVKESK. CDR3 length: 16 residues. The DNA for the CDR3 is TGTGCCATCGGACTAGCGGGAGTTCTGATACCCTACGAGCAGTACTTC. This translates into CAIGLAGVLIPYEQYF.

This sequence joins TRBV6-5 and TRBJ1-5, with D tentatively TRBD1 (6 bases). The V gene's germline CDR1 is MNHEY and CDR2 SVGAGI. There are 14 residues in the CDR3. The V end was cut by 10 bases, the J end by 2 bases, with 15 bases between. This CDR3 reads CATRGGLGNQPQHF. The DNA for the CDR3 is TGTGCCACAAGGGGGGGGCTAGGCAATCAGCCCCAGCATTTT.

This clone was seen a handful of times. The chain employs TRBV5-1 and TRBJ2-1, with 8 bases identical to TRBD1. Germline assignment: CDR1 SGHRS and CDR2 YFSETQ. The CDR3 runs to 15 residues. Unmatched junction bases numbered 8, after V lost 0 bases and J lost 9 bases. CDR3 protein: CASSLVESGGSEQFF. The DNA of the CDR3 is TGCGCCAGCAGCTTGGTAGAATCAGGGGGCAGTGAGCAGTTCTTC.

This clone was seen just once. The chain carries TRBV6-1 and TRBJ2-5; TRBD1 agrees at 7 bases. The assigned J gene may be wrong: the sequence end matches TRBJ2-7 better. The CDR3 is 15 amino acids. CDR1 and CDR2 (germline): MNHNS, SASEGT. The chain's CDR3 is CASSDRPGGSYEQYF. The CDR3 DNA sequence: TGTGCCAGCAGTGATCGGCCAGGGGGCTCCTACGAGCAGTACTTC.

The chain carries TRBV27 and TRBJ2-7, with 10 bases that match TRBD2. Germline V gene lookup returns CDR1 MNHEY and CDR2 SMNVEV (reference sequence). The CDR3 contains 16 residues. Germline trimming cut 0 bases from V and 3 bases from J; bases unmatched to any gene: 5. In nucleotides, the CDR3 is TGTGCCAGCAGTTTATCACTAGCGGGATCCTACTACGAGCAGTACTTC. Translation gives CASSLSLAGSYYEQYF.

The chain employs TRBV7-9 and TRBJ2-7; D perhaps matches TRBD1 (6 bases). The CDR3 is 13 amino acids. V shed 4 bases and J shed 0 bases, with 7 bases lying between them. The germline V gene has CDR1 SEHNR and CDR2 FQNEAQ (reference sequence). In nucleotides, the CDR3 is TGTGCCAGCAGCTCGGACAGCTCCTACGAGCAGTACTTC. Translation: CASSSDSSYEQYF.

J is TRBJ2-7 and V is TRBV27; 8 nucleotides align to TRBD1. Germline V gene lookup returns CDR1 MNHEY and CDR2 SMNVEV (reference sequence). Trimming at V came to 8 bases and at J to 6 bases, leaving 15 bases not matched to a gene. This CDR3 has 15 residues. Here the CDR3 reads CASAVQGAPRSEQYF. The CDR3 DNA is TGTGCCAGCGCCGTTCAGGGGGCCCCCCGGAGCGAGCAGTACTTC.

The gene calls are TRBV5-1 and TRBJ1-1, with D perhaps matching TRBD1 (6 bases). Trimming took 0 bases from V and 1 from J, leaving 7 bases between them. CDR1 and CDR2 from the germline V gene are SGHRS and YFSETQ. This CDR3 has 14 residues. The CDR3 spells CASSLVDRNTEAFF. The CDR3 nucleotides are TGCGCCAGCAGCTTGGTGGACAGGAACACTGAAGCTTTCTTT.

The J gene is TRBJ2-1, the V gene TRBV6-1; tentatively, D is TRBD2 (6 bases). V lost 11 bases and J 5 bases, leaving 16 bases between the germline ends. Germline loops: CDR1 MNHNS, CDR2 SASEGT. There are 13 residues in the CDR3. The CDR3 loop is CACLGLANNEQFF. CDR3 bases: TGTGCCTGCTTGGGGCTAGCGAACAATGAGCAGTTCTTC.

V usage is TRBV29-1 and J usage is TRBJ2-5, with D possibly TRBD2 on 5 matching bases. The J call is in doubt because the DNA end fits TRBJ2-7 better. The CDR3 sequence is 14 residues long. The germline gives CDR1 SQVTM, CDR2 ANQGSEA. The CDR3 loop is CSVEGGSSSYEQYF. In DNA form, the CDR3 reads TGCAGCGTTGAAGGCGGGTCTAGCTCCTACGAGCAGTACTTC.

This clone occurred once. The gene calls are TRBV6-6 and TRBJ1-2; TRBD1 aligns across 7 bases. From germline, CDR1 is MNHNY and CDR2 SVGAGI (reference sequence). The J segment lost 5 bases and the V segment lost 5 bases, leaving 11 bases of the junction unmatched. This CDR3 is built from 15 residues. CDR3 in DNA: TGTGCCAGCAGTCAAACTGCCGGGACAGAGTATGGCTACACCTTC. It is translated as CASSQTAGTEYGYTF.

This clone turned up a few times. CDR3 sequence (DNA): TGTGCCAGTAGTCAACAGGGGCTCTATGGCTACACCTTC. Translation gives CASSQQGLYGYTF. This rearrangement joins TRBV19 to TRBJ1-2; 7 bases align to TRBD1. Germline CDR1 LNHDA, CDR2 SQIVND (reference sequence). CDR3 size: 13 residues. Trimming removed 5 bases from V and 4 bases from J; junction bases left unmatched: 4.

This clone was counted a single time. The rearrangement links TRBV7-8 to TRBJ2-7; D ambiguous. V was cut by 5 bases and J by 0 bases, with 11 bases left in between. The CDR3 runs 14 residues. In germline, CDR1 is SGHVS, CDR2 FQNEAQ. The CDR3 here is CASSAYTGSYEQYF. The CDR3 DNA follows: TGTGCCAGCAGCGCCTACACGGGCTCCTACGAGCAGTACTTC.

V is TRBV6-1 and J is TRBJ2-7; 9 nucleotides align to TRBD2. Germline V gene data show CDR1 as MNHNS and CDR2 as SASEGT. This CDR3 is built from 15 residues. V lost 2 bases to trimming and J lost 3 bases; unmatched junction nucleotides: 5. This CDR3 is CASSEWASGVYEQYF. CDR3 coding DNA: TGTGCCAGCAGTGAATGGGCTAGCGGGGTCTACGAGCAGTACTTC.

The CDR3 DNA follows: TGTGCCATCAGGAAGCGGGGGGGCACCGGGGAGCTGTTTTTT. This gives the protein CAIRKRGGTGELFF. The J gene is TRBJ2-2, the V gene TRBV10-3; 10 positions agree with TRBD2. Looked up from germline, CDR1 is ENHRY and CDR2 is SYGVKD. The ends lost 6 bases at V and 4 bases at J; junction bases unmatched: 2. This CDR3 contains 14 residues.

The chain carries TRBV28 and TRBJ2-7; 11 nucleotides match TRBD1. V gave up 7 bases and J gave up 2 bases; unmatched junction bases: 7. Germline-derived CDR1 and CDR2 are MDHEN and SYDVKM. This CDR3 region has 15 residues. The CDR3 protein is CASTGGQGDPYEQYF. The CDR3 DNA sequence: TGTGCCAGCACCGGGGGACAGGGGGATCCCTACGAGCAGTACTTC.

The chain is built from TRBV5-6 and TRBJ1-1; 7 bases line up with TRBD1. Germline V gene sequence: CDR1 SGHDT, CDR2 YYEEEE. V lost 3 bases, J lost 6 bases, and 2 bases stayed unmatched. The CDR3 has 12 residues. The CDR3: CASSSRGPEAFF. Here the CDR3 DNA reads TGTGCCAGCAGCTCTAGGGGGCCTGAAGCTTTCTTT.

The J gene is TRBJ1-1, the V gene TRBV4-1; D may be TRBD1 (6 bases). This CDR3 contains 17 residues. Trimming removed 3 bases from V and 0 bases from J, with 17 bases in between. CDR1 is MGHRA and CDR2 is YSYEKL in the germline V gene. The CDR3 is CASSQGAPGSMNTEAFF. CDR3 nucleotides: TGCGCCAGCAGCCAGGGGGCCCCGGGGTCTATGAACACTGAAGCTTTCTTT.